These 9 T cell receptor beta chains were sequenced from one sample in a study of vaccination and CD4 T cells after COVID-19. The Oncomine TCR Beta short-read assay was applied to DNA of cultured CD4+ T cells. TCRdb used MiXCR to reprocess the PCR reads, holding one entry per CDR3 protein. The sample contains over 14,000 distinct CDR3 sequences, 52% of which appear only once. Treatment noted: roughly 11-day PBMC culture with coronavirus spike peptide pools or control peptides (ViraFEST assay). These TCRs are of unknown antigen specificity. The sample was CD4+ T cells from blood, cultured in vitro. These receptor sequences come from a human donor who had recovered from COVID-19.

This sequence joins TRBV27 and TRBJ2-7; 10 nucleotides agree with TRBD2. The J segment lost 2 bases and the V segment lost 6 bases, leaving 7 bases of the junction unmatched. Germline V gene data show CDR1 as MNHEY and CDR2 as SMNVEV (reference sequence). The CDR3 has 15 residues. The CDR3 region is CASSLSGGNTYEQYF. The CDR3 nucleotides read TGTGCCAGCAGCCTTAGCGGGGGGAACACCTACGAGCAGTACTTC.

The chain couples TRBV27 to TRBJ2-2; weak D call: TRBD2 (6 bases). The CDR3 contains 15 residues. Trimming shortened V by 2 bases and J by 5 bases, and 12 bases separated the two germline ends. The germline CDR1 and CDR2 sequences are MNHEY and SMNVEV (reference sequence). CDR3 residues: CASSLGGDGTGELFF. CDR3 DNA sequence: TGTGCCAGCAGTTTAGGAGGGGACGGGACCGGGGAGCTGTTTTTT.

This chain joins TRBV20-1 and TRBJ1-2; 11 bases fit TRBD1. Germline values: CDR1 DFQATT, CDR2 SNEGSKA (reference sequence). Losses at the gene ends were 5 bases for V and 8 bases for J; bases not matched to a gene: 7. The CDR3 consists of 13 residues. This CDR3 reads CSAGQGAGLGYTF. The CDR3 DNA is TGCAGTGCTGGACAGGGGGCAGGTCTAGGCTACACCTTC.

This clonotype was observed a handful of times. The chain has TRBV7-9 and TRBJ1-1; the match to TRBD1 covers 7 bases. This CDR3 has 12 amino acids. The germline gives CDR1 SEHNR, CDR2 FQNEAQ (reference sequence). V lost 5 bases to trimming and J lost 7 bases; unmatched junction nucleotides: 4. The CDR3 DNA sequence: TGTGCCAGCAGCCAGGACAGGCTTGAAGCTTTCTTT. The encoded protein is CASSQDRLEAFF.

The V and J genes are TRBV28 and TRBJ1-5; D gene uncertain. Per germline, CDR1 MDHEN and CDR2 SYDVKM. V lost 3 bases and J lost 6, with 15 bases in between. The CDR3 spans 15 residues. The CDR3 region is CASSLSGGLIQPQHF. CDR3 DNA: TGTGCCAGCAGTTTGTCGGGCGGACTCATTCAGCCCCAGCATTTT.

The J gene is TRBJ2-5, the V gene TRBV7-2, with TRBD2 matching 9 bases. Trimming cost V 1 base and J 5 bases; bases outside gene matches: 8. There are 16 residues in the CDR3. The germline CDR1 and CDR2 sequences are SGHTA and FQGNSA. In nucleotides, the CDR3 is TGTGCCAGCAGCTTAGGTAGTAGCGGGAGTTACGAGACCCAGTACTTC. Amino acid sequence: CASSLGSSGSYETQYF.

This clonotype was picked up a small number of times. This chain connects TRBV27 to TRBJ2-7, with D uncertain. This CDR3 region has 13 residues. V gave up 5 bases and J gave up 13 bases, with 21 bases separating them. The germline V gene encodes CDR1 MNHEY and CDR2 SMNVEV (reference sequence). CDR3 sequence reads: CASSIRTPPGEYF. As DNA, the CDR3 is TGTGCCAGCAGTATCCGAACGCCGCCCGGAGAATACTTC.

The CDR3 DNA reads TGTGCCAGCAGTTATTGGAACACTGAAGCTTTCTTT. Translated, it gives CASSYWNTEAFF. This sequence joins TRBV6-2 or TRBV6-3 and TRBJ1-1; D is uncertain. CDR1 is MNHEY and CDR2 is SVGEGT in the germline V gene. The CDR3 runs 12 residues. V lost 3 bases to trimming and J lost 1 base, with 3 bases between them.

This clonotype appeared once. In DNA, the CDR3 is TGTGCCAGCAGTGAACGACAGTTCGGGGTGACCCAGTACTTC. Translated, it gives CASSERQFGVTQYF. The chain uses TRBV2 and TRBJ2-5; D possibly uses TRBD1 or TRBD2 (5 bases each). V was clipped by 2 bases and J by 7 bases, with 14 bases between them. Germline CDR1 is SNHLY and CDR2 is FYNNEI. The CDR3 is 14 residues long.